The clone carrying this T cell receptor (beta chain) has just one count. Sequenced by immunoSEQ multiplex PCR; TCRdb stores in-frame clones only, minus some. The sample carries more than 200,000 clones, 75% to 90% recorded once. The data were obtained in a study of blood T cell repertoires in COVID-19. Study details: Spain, Italy and the United States supplied samples that represented acute and convalescent COVID-19. PBMCs, B-cell-depleted T cells, or T cells were the source of the cDNA or gDNA that made up the material.

The CDR3 spans 13 residues. Germline V lookup: CDR1 SGHDT, CDR2 YYEEEE. V was pared by 3 bases and J by 1 base, with 7 bases between. Sequencing used peripheral blood. The chain carries TRBV5-6 and TRBJ1-2; no clear D. This TCR came from a man between 35 and 55 years old with acute or convalescent COVID-19. This chain's CDR3 is CASSSGFNYGYTF. The CDR3 nucleotides are TGTGCCAGCAGCTCGGGGTTTAACTATGGCTACACCTTC. The full variable domain, rest sourced from reference TRBV5-6 and TRBJ1-2, is DAGVTQSPTHLIKTRGQQVTLRCSPKSGHDTVSWYQQALGQGPQFIFQYYEEEERQRGNFPDRFSGHQFPNYSSELNVNALLLGDSALYLCASSSGFNYGYTFGSGTRLTVV.